This paragraph reports one T cell receptor beta chain. Its cognate antigen is unknown. This CDR3 region has 12 residues. V shed 6 bases and J shed 7 bases, with 15 bases lying between them. Germline values: CDR1 GTSNPN, CDR2 SVGIG (reference sequence). This sample is part of a study of cytomegalovirus exposure and HLA in healthy donors. Findings and limits, study-wide: An analysis was carried out at a later point. It showed that HLA-associated TCR beta chains were more clonally expanded than equally common non-associated chains.

Use of 60 Vbeta and 13 Jbeta primers characterized the PCR. The assay was immunoSEQ multiplex PCR, and TCRdb's table has in-frame clones only and misses some. The repertoire includes under 250,000 clones, roughly 80% of them detected once, and nearly 6% sits in the top ten. Nominally healthy donors provided the samples, though records likely missed some immune exposures. The TCR sequence derives from a man aged 40-49 years in good health and CMV-seropositive. The sequenced sample consisted of PBMCs. The rearrangement uses TRBV30 and TRBJ1-1; D is perhaps TRBD1 (5 bases). The CDR3 DNA reads TGTGCCTGTTTACCCACAGGTGATGAAGCTTTCTTT. Its protein is CACLPTGDEAFF.